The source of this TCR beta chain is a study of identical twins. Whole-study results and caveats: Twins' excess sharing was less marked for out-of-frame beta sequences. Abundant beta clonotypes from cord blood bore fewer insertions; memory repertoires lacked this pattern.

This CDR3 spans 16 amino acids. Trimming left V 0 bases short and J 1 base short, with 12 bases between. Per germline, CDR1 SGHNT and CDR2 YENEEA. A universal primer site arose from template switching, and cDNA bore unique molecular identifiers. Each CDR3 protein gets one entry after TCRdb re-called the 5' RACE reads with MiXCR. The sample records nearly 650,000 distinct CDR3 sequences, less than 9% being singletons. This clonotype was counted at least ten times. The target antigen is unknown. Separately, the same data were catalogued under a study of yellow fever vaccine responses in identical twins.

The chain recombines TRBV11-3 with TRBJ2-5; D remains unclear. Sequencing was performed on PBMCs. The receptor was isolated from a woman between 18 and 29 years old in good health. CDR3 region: CASSLDGNSPQETQYF. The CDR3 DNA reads TGTGCCAGCAGCTTAGATGGGAACAGCCCCCAAGAGACCCAGTACTTC.